A selection of T cell receptor beta chains follows, all from one sample in a study of early T cells in non-severe SARS-CoV-2 infection. Each CDR3 protein gets one entry after TCRdb re-called the 5' RACE reads with MiXCR. The sample carries fewer than 80,000 distinct CDR3 sequences, 11% recorded once. Sequenced here: whole blood, sampled at baseline. Source of these receptors: an adult who was a healthcare worker with PCR-confirmed SARS-CoV-2 infection or an uninfected control (not recorded which). Both conserved end residues are part of each CDR3. D genes are given only for firm matches. The listing skips clone size in some rows; elsewhere it reads once, few, many or a size class.

j_call clone_size cdr3_length d_call v_call cdr3_aa cdr3_nt
TRBJ2-1 NA 13 NA TRBV5-4 CASSLKAVNEQFF TGTGCCAGCAGCTTGAAGGCAGTCAATGAGCAGTTCTTC
TRBJ1-3 NA 16 NA TRBV30 CAWSGGPERSGNTIYF TGTGCCTGGAGCGGGGGCCCCGAGAGGTCTGGAAACACCATATATTTT
TRBJ1-6 many 15 NA TRBV29-1 CSVVLSGATNSPLHF TGCAGCGTTGTTTTGTCAGGGGCTACCAATTCACCCCTCCACTTT
TRBJ1-1 many 13 NA TRBV7-7 CASSAAANTEAFF TGTGCCAGCAGCGCTGCAGCGAACACTGAAGCTTTCTTT
TRBJ2-2 NA 15 NA TRBV7-2 CASSLRLGNTGELFF TGTGCCAGCAGCTTAAGGTTGGGGAACACCGGGGAGCTGTTTTTT
TRBJ2-3 NA 17 TRBD2 TRBV9 CASSVAASGGAADTQYF TGTGCCAGCAGCGTAGCTGCTAGCGGGGGGGCAGCAGATACGCAGTATTTT
TRBJ1-3 many 16 TRBD1 TRBV28 CASRTRQGRPGNTIYF TGTGCCAGCAGAACGAGACAGGGGCGGCCTGGAAACACCATATATTTT
TRBJ2-5 few 14 NA TRBV6-5 CASSYEMVAETQYF TGTGCCAGCAGTTACGAGATGGTTGCAGAGACCCAGTACTTC
TRBJ1-4 NA 16 NA TRBV5-1 CASSSDLTTANEKLFF TGCGCCAGCAGTTCCGACCTAACAACAGCTAATGAAAAACTGTTTTTT
TRBJ1-3 once 15 NA TRBV7-9 CASSQRSPTGNTIYF TGTGCCAGCAGCCAGCGGAGCCCGACGGGAAACACCATATATTTT
TRBJ1-1 many 15 NA TRBV5-6 CASSFLGAENTEAFF TGTGCCAGCAGCTTTCTTGGGGCAGAGAACACTGAAGCTTTCTTT
TRBJ1-2 few 12 NA TRBV20-1 CSATIGVYGYTF TGCAGTGCCACCATAGGGGTCTATGGCTACACCTTC
TRBJ1-5 many 15 NA TRBV28 CASSFIQVLVQPQHF TGTGCCAGCAGTTTTATACAGGTGTTAGTTCAGCCCCAGCATTTT
TRBJ2-7 once 12 NA TRBV29-1 CSVETGAYEQYF TGCAGCGTTGAAACCGGGGCCTACGAGCAGTACTTC
TRBJ2-3 many 12 NA TRBV29-1 CSVSGSADTQYF TGCAGCGTGTCGGGATCCGCAGATACGCAGTATTTT
TRBJ1-4 NA 13 NA TRBV29-1 CSAVFGVNEKLFF TGCAGCGCCGTCTTCGGGGTTAATGAAAAACTGTTTTTT
TRBJ2-1 many 14 NA TRBV6-2/TRBV6-3 CASRPDPQPYEQFF TGTGCCAGCAGGCCGGACCCACAACCCTATGAGCAGTTCTTC
TRBJ2-7 NA 14 NA TRBV7-2 CASSPGTRGREQYF TGTGCCAGCAGCCCCGGGACTCGGGGGAGGGAGCAGTACTTC
TRBJ1-1 many 14 NA TRBV6-2/TRBV6-3 CASSLRRGATEAFF TGTGCCAGCAGCCTTCGACGGGGTGCAACTGAAGCTTTCTTT
TRBJ2-3 NA 16 NA TRBV7-9 CASSLNVLEGTDTQYF TGTGCCAGCAGCTTAAACGTGCTAGAGGGCACAGATACGCAGTATTTT
TRBJ2-5 NA 12 NA TRBV7-9 CASSNLAETQYF TGTGCCAGCAGCAACTTGGCAGAGACCCAGTACTTC
TRBJ2-5 NA 14 TRBD2 TRBV6-5 CASSVSGAGETQYF TGTGCCAGCAGCGTTAGCGGGGCGGGGGAGACCCAGTACTTC
TRBJ2-7 many 14 NA TRBV14 CASSQVRRSYEQYF TGTGCCAGCAGCCAGGTGCGACGAAGCTACGAGCAGTACTTC
TRBJ1-2 many 14 NA TRBV5-1 CASSLGDAYYGYTF TGCGCCAGCAGCTTGGGGGACGCGTACTATGGCTACACCTTC
TRBJ2-5 NA 14 NA TRBV7-8 CASSLTGTIETQYF TGTGCCAGCAGCCTAACAGGGACGATCGAGACCCAGTACTTC
TRBJ2-7 many 13 NA TRBV20-1 CSASPPRAYEQYF TGCAGTGCTAGTCCTCCGCGGGCCTACGAGCAGTACTTC
TRBJ2-7 NA 16 TRBD1 TRBV12-3/TRBV12-4 CASSFYGTGKNYEQYF TGTGCCAGCAGTTTTTATGGGACAGGGAAAAACTACGAGCAGTACTTC
TRBJ1-1 few 14 TRBD1 TRBV20-1 CSATRQGLNTEAFF TGCAGTGCTACCCGACAGGGGTTGAACACTGAAGCTTTCTTT